Presented here are 30 T cell receptor beta chains from one specimen sequenced in a study of shared clonotypes between healthy human individuals. Produced via immunoSEQ multiplex PCR; TCRdb's table is partial and in-frame only. The table lists about 2.3 million clones, around 90% of them singletons. The sequencing input was naive CD4+ T cells from PBMCs. Subset noted: CD45RA+ positively selected. The receptors here all came from a man aged 18 to 30 in good health. Some clones in this sample may be carry-over from other donors' samples.

The chain combines TRBV28 with TRBJ1-1; D not resolved. The CDR3 contains 13 residues. V was shortened by 5 bases and J by 6 bases, with 13 bases between the two germline ends. CDR1 and CDR2 (germline): MDHEN, SYDVKM. This chain's CDR3 is CASSPLKRAEAFF. The DNA of the CDR3 is TGTGCCAGCAGTCCCCTCAAGCGCGCTGAAGCTTTCTTT. The variable domain in full, completed from reference TRBV28 and TRBJ1-1, reads DVKVTQSSRYLVKRTGEKVFLECVQDMDHENMFWYRQDPGLGLRLIYFSYDVKMKEKGDIPEGYSVSREKKERFSLILESASTNQTSMYLCASSPLKRAEAFFGQGTRLTVV.

The chain links TRBV19 to TRBJ1-2, with 10 bases fitting TRBD1. The J segment lost 2 bases and the V segment lost 9 bases, leaving 3 bases of the junction unmatched. The CDR3 covers 13 residues. Germline lookup yields CDR1 LNHDA and CDR2 SQIVND (reference sequence). Here the CDR3 DNA reads TGTGCCAGCTTGGACAGGGGGAACTATGGCTACACCTTC. Translated, it gives CASLDRGNYGYTF.

In the case of this clone: Distinct nucleotide sequences in the sample also encode this CDR3. The chain has TRBV12-5 and TRBJ1-2; D not certain. CDR1 is LGHNT, CDR2 FRNRAP, per germline. V lost 7 bases, J lost 2 bases, and 5 bases lay in between. This CDR3 has 11 residues. CDR3 loop: CASAGNYGYTF. Written as DNA, the CDR3 is TGTGCTAGTGCGGGGAACTATGGCTACACCTTC.

V gene TRBV2 combines with J gene TRBJ2-1; 7 nucleotides agree with TRBD1. Looked up from germline, CDR1 is SNHLY and CDR2 is FYNNEI. This CDR3 has 17 residues. Unmatched junction bases numbered 11, after V lost 1 base and J lost 5 bases. CDR3 protein: CASSEVPGGYEDNEQFF. The CDR3 DNA follows: TGTGCCAGCAGTGAAGTCCCAGGGGGTTATGAAGACAATGAGCAGTTCTTC.

CDR3 bases: TGTGCCAGCAGTTTAGATGGGGGCAGGAGAGATGGCTACACCTTC. Protein product: CASSLDGGRRDGYTF. The gene calls are TRBV28 and TRBJ1-2, with D possibly matching TRBD1 (6 bases). Trimming pared 2 bases from V and 6 bases from J, leaving 16 bases between. From germline, CDR1 is MDHEN and CDR2 SYDVKM. This CDR3 is built from 15 residues.

The chain employs TRBV2 and TRBJ2-1; 9 nucleotides agree with TRBD1. The germline gives CDR1 SNHLY, CDR2 FYNNEI. The CDR3 covers 13 residues. J gave up 12 bases and V 4 bases, and 7 bases lay outside the gene matches. The CDR3 spells CASSGGQGGVQFF. CDR3 DNA: TGTGCCAGCAGTGGGGGACAGGGTGGGGTGCAGTTCTTC.

J is TRBJ1-5 and V is TRBV4-1; D uncertain. CDR3 length equals 15 residues. Per germline, CDR1 MGHRA and CDR2 YSYEKL. The ends were cut back, 3 bases at V and 3 bases at J, with 12 bases in the middle. In nucleotides, the CDR3 is TGCGCCAGCAGCCAGGGTCATTCCTCCAATCAGCCCCAGCATTTT. Its translation: CASSQGHSSNQPQHF.

A note on this clone: Different DNA sequences within this sample yield the same CDR3. This sequence joins TRBV5-1 and TRBJ2-5; 12 nucleotides line up with TRBD2. The CDR3 totals 16 residues. Trimming at V came to 2 bases and at J to 1 base, leaving 3 bases not matched to a gene. CDR1 and CDR2 (germline): SGHRS, YFSETQ. The DNA for the CDR3 is TGCGCCAGCAGCTTCGGACTAGCGGGGATCCAAGAGACCCAGTACTTC. This sequence encodes CASSFGLAGIQETQYF.

The gene calls are TRBV2 and TRBJ2-5; maybe TRBD2 (5 bases). Deletions cut 4 bases from V and 5 bases from J, with 5 bases between. The CDR3 runs 11 residues. In germline, CDR1 is SNHLY, CDR2 FYNNEI. The CDR3 DNA sequence: TGTGCCAGCAGTGTAGCGGAGACCCAGTACTTC. It specifies CASSVAETQYF.

The rearrangement uses TRBV5-1 and TRBJ2-1; 9 bases fit TRBD2. The CDR3 totals 15 residues. J lost 8 bases, V lost 8 bases, and 14 bases had no gene match. Germline V gene sequence: CDR1 SGHRS, CDR2 YFSETQ. This CDR3 is CASQPLAGSLDEQFF. The CDR3 nucleotides read TGCGCCAGTCAGCCTCTAGCGGGGTCTTTGGATGAGCAGTTCTTC.

The chain combines TRBV19 with TRBJ2-2; D may match TRBD1 or TRBD2 (7 bases each). CDR1 and CDR2 (germline): LNHDA, SQIVND (reference sequence). V dropped 8 bases and J dropped 6 bases, with 16 bases sitting between them. This CDR3 contains 14 residues. In DNA form, the CDR3 reads TGTGCCAGTGGCAGGGGAGGGGGCCCCGGGGAGCTGTTTTTT. Translated, it gives CASGRGGGPGELFF. Based on the CDR3 plus reference TRBV19 and TRBJ2-2, the full variable domain is DGGITQSPKYLFRKEGQNVTLSCEQNLNHDAMYWYRQDPGQGLRLIYYSQIVNDFQKGDIAEGYSVSREKKESFPLTVTSAQKNPTAFYLCASGRGGGPGELFFGEGSRLTVL.

The gene calls are TRBV28 and TRBJ1-1, with D uncertain. This CDR3 is built from 12 residues. The V gene lost 3 bases and the J gene lost 8 bases, with 10 bases spanning the gap. Germline V CDR1 and CDR2: MDHEN, SYDVKM. CDR3 region: CASSFRYGEAFF. The CDR3 DNA reads as TGTGCCAGCAGTTTTCGGTACGGGGAAGCTTTCTTT.

This clone was observed a single time. The CDR3 coding sequence is TGCAGCGTTGGAACAGCGGGAGCCTTTGTGGAGACCCAGTACTTC. Amino acids: CSVGTAGAFVETQYF. The rearrangement uses TRBV29-1 and TRBJ2-5; the match to TRBD2 covers 8 bases. Germline values: CDR1 SQVTM, CDR2 ANQGSEA. V was clipped by 4 bases and J by 5 bases; unmatched bases: 12. CDR3 length: 15 amino acids.

The chain recombines TRBV2 with TRBJ1-2, with D maybe TRBD1 (6 bases). The germline gives CDR1 SNHLY, CDR2 FYNNEI. Trimming removed 7 bases from V and 2 bases from J, with 20 bases in between. The CDR3 runs 16 residues. The CDR3 region has the DNA TGTGCCAGCATCCCTTCTGGGGGCGGTAACAACTATGGCTACACCTTC. Translation gives CASIPSGGGNNYGYTF. Filled out from reference TRBV2 and TRBJ1-2, the complete variable domain reads EPEVTQTPSHQVTQMGQEVILRCVPISNHLYFYWYRQILGQKVEFLVSFYNNEISEKSEIFDDQFSVERPDGSNFTLKIRSTKLEDSAMYFCASIPSGGGNNYGYTFGSGTRLTVV.

This rearrangement joins TRBV5-1 to TRBJ1-1; D gene uncertain. The germline CDR1 and CDR2 sequences are SGHRS and YFSETQ. The CDR3 runs 14 residues. V was trimmed by 5 bases and J by 5 bases, leaving 16 bases between them. CDR3 nucleotides: TGCGCCAGCAGGATTCTGGACGTAGGGACTGAAGCTTTCTTT. Amino acid sequence: CASRILDVGTEAFF.

This clone was counted a few times. V is TRBV9 and J is TRBJ2-3; D uncertain. Trimming removed 0 bases from V and 2 bases from J, with 10 bases in between. The length of the CDR3 is 15 residues. Germline assignment: CDR1 SGDLS and CDR2 YYNGEE. CDR3 DNA sequence: TGTGCCAGCAGCGTAGTTGGGCAGAACACAGATACGCAGTATTTT. This gives the protein CASSVVGQNTDTQYF. Full variable domain (missing parts from reference TRBV9 and TRBJ2-3): DSGVTQTPKHLITATGQRVTLRCSPRSGDLSVYWYQQSLDQGLQFLIQYYNGEERAKGNILERFSAQQFPDLHSELNLSSLELGDSALYFCASSVVGQNTDTQYFGPGTRLTVL.

This sequence joins TRBV27 and TRBJ1-5, with D unclear. From germline, CDR1 is MNHEY and CDR2 SMNVEV (reference sequence). The CDR3 extends over 15 amino acids. With 2 bases removed from V and 0 bases from J, the gap between germline ends came to 8 bases. CDR3 nucleotide sequence: TGTGCCAGCAGTTTAACAAAGGATAGCAATCAGCCCCAGCATTTT. Translation gives CASSLTKDSNQPQHF.

This chain joins TRBV7-3 and TRBJ2-5; no clear D gene. Deletions cut 8 bases from V and 4 bases from J, with 14 bases between. In germline, CDR1 is SGHTA, CDR2 FQGTGA. This CDR3 is 13 amino acids long. The CDR3 coding sequence is TGTGCCAGCGCATCAGGTGCAGGAGAGACCCAGTACTTC. It encodes CASASGAGETQYF. The full variable domain, in which reference TRBV7-3 and TRBJ2-5 provide the parts outside the CDR3, is GAGVSQTPSNKVTEKGKYVELRCDPISGHTALYWYRQSLGQGPEFLIYFQGTGAADDSGLPNDRFFAVRPEGSVSTLKIQRTERGDSAVYLCASASGAGETQYFGPGTRLLVL.

About this clone itself: The same CDR3 can be traced to other DNA sequences in this sample. This chain links TRBV6-5 with TRBJ2-2; no clear D. Germline V lookup: CDR1 MNHEY, CDR2 SVGAGI. CDR3 length: 13 amino acids. Trimming shortened V by 6 bases and J by 6 bases, and 11 bases separated the two germline ends. The CDR3 nucleotides are TGTGCCAGCAGCCTCCGTGGTTCCGGGGAGCTGTTTTTT. Protein product: CASSLRGSGELFF.

The J gene is TRBJ1-2, the V gene TRBV15, with D uncertain. Trimming left V 8 bases short and J 4 bases short, with 14 bases between. Per germline, CDR1 LNHNV and CDR2 YYDKDF (reference sequence). This CDR3 comprises 13 residues. The CDR3 DNA sequence: TGTGCCACCTCCCAGGAGGTGGGCTATGGCTACACCTTC. Its translation: CATSQEVGYGYTF.

Concerning this clone itself: This same CDR3 is encoded by further DNA sequences in the sample. The CDR3 bases are TGTGCCAGCAGTGTAAAGACCCAGTACTTC. It yields the protein CASSVKTQYF. The chain has TRBV2 and TRBJ2-5; D unclear. Trimming left V 4 bases short and J 6 bases short, with 3 bases between. This CDR3 contains 10 residues. Germline lookup yields CDR1 SNHLY and CDR2 FYNNEI.

This clone has a count of ten or more. The chain has TRBV30 and TRBJ1-2; TRBD1 aligns across 8 bases. Germline loops: CDR1 GTSNPN, CDR2 SVGIG (reference sequence). The CDR3 covers 14 residues. Losses at the gene ends were 0 bases for V and 8 bases for J; bases not matched to a gene: 8. Here the CDR3 DNA reads TGTGCCTGGAGTGTAAGACAGGGGTTTAGGGGCTACACCTTC. It translates to CAWSVRQGFRGYTF. Supplemented by reference TRBV30 and TRBJ1-2, the full variable domain reads SQTIHQWPATLVQPVGSPLSLECTVEGTSNPNLYWYRQAAGRGLQLLFYSVGIGQISSEVPQNLSASRPQDRQFILSSKKLLLSDSGFYLCAWSVRQGFRGYTFGSGTRLTVV.

V usage is TRBV14 and J usage is TRBJ1-5; D is ambiguous. Trimming removed 2 bases from V and 5 bases from J, with 19 bases in between. Germline assignment: CDR1 SGHDN and CDR2 FVKESK. The length of the CDR3 is 17 residues. CDR3 bases: TGTGCCAGCAGCCAATACCTCGTTATAGGGCCCGATCAGCCCCAGCATTTT. Protein: CASSQYLVIGPDQPQHF.

This clone occurred once. This sequence joins TRBV5-1 and TRBJ2-2; the D gene is possibly TRBD1 (6 bases). CDR1 is SGHRS, CDR2 YFSETQ, per germline. The CDR3 is 15 amino acids. Trimming left V 4 bases short and J 6 bases short, with 16 bases between. The CDR3 loop reads CASSPQGWGSGELFF. The CDR3 DNA reads TGCGCCAGCAGCCCACAGGGATGGGGTTCCGGGGAGCTGTTTTTT.

The genes are TRBV29-1 and TRBJ2-1; D is perhaps TRBD1 (6 bases). This CDR3 contains 13 residues. Trimming took off 4 bases at V and 3 bases at J, with 10 bases between the two ends. Per the germline V gene, CDR1 is SQVTM and CDR2 is ANQGSEA. DNA for the CDR3: TGCAGCGTTGGTGGACAGATCTACAATGAGCAGTTCTTC. Its translation is CSVGGQIYNEQFF.

Concerning this clone itself: One junction end does not reproduce the germline sequence, and a read error may be involved. The chain employs TRBV28 and TRBJ2-7, with D tentatively TRBD1 (6 bases). From germline, CDR1 is MDHEN and CDR2 SYDVKM. The CDR3 extends over 12 amino acids. This CDR3 is CASSPRYRVSHF. CDR3 in DNA: TGTGCCAGCAGTCCCAGATACAGGGTTTCCCACTTC.

The genes are TRBV18 and TRBJ1-4; D may be TRBD1 (6 bases). Germline lookup yields CDR1 KGHSH and CDR2 LQKENI. The CDR3 totals 17 residues. Deletions cut 4 bases from V and 7 bases from J, with 22 bases between. CDR3 residues: CASSRRIGGAEGEKLFF. The DNA of the CDR3 is TGTGCCAGCTCACGGCGAATTGGGGGCGCAGAGGGTGAAAAACTGTTTTTT.

The chain joins TRBV15 to TRBJ2-7; possibly TRBD1 or TRBD2 for D (5 bases each). Germline assignment: CDR1 LNHNV and CDR2 YYDKDF (reference sequence). This CDR3 has 13 amino acids. Trimming removed 7 bases at V and 7 bases at J, with 17 bases between. Here the CDR3 reads CATTAWGTGEQYF. The CDR3 nucleotides are TGTGCCACCACCGCCTGGGGGACGGGAGAGCAGTACTTC.

With regard to this clone: This sample also contains other DNA sequences that code for the same CDR3. This chain links TRBV9 with TRBJ2-1, with D uncertain. There are 12 residues in the CDR3. Trimming stripped 0 bases from V and 5 bases from J, with 3 bases between. Germline V gene lookup returns CDR1 SGDLS and CDR2 YYNGEE. CDR3 amino acids: CASSVADNEQFF. Written as DNA, the CDR3 is TGTGCCAGCAGCGTAGCCGACAATGAGCAGTTCTTC.

For the CDR3, the DNA is TGCAGCGTTGCTCGTCTAGCGGGGTATACGCAGTATTTT. Amino acid sequence: CSVARLAGYTQYF. The rearrangement uses TRBV29-1 and TRBJ2-3; 9 nucleotides agree with TRBD2. J lost 7 bases, V lost 4 bases, and 6 bases had no gene match. The CDR3 loop spans 13 amino acids. Germline CDR1 reads SQVTM; CDR2 reads ANQGSEA.